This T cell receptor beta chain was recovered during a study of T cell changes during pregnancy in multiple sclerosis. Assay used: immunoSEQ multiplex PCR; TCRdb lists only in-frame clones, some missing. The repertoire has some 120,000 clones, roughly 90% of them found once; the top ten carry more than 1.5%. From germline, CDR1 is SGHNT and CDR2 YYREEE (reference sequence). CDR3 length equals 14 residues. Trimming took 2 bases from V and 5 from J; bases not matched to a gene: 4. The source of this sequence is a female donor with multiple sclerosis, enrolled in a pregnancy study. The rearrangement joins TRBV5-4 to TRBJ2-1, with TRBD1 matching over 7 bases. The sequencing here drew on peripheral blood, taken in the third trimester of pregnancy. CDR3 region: CASSFQGVDNEQFF. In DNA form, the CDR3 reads TGTGCCAGCAGCTTCCAGGGGGTAGACAATGAGCAGTTCTTC.